One sample yielded the 20 T cell receptor beta chains listed below, sequenced in a study of patients and donors after allogeneic stem cell transplantation. TCRdb reprocessed the RT-PCR reads via MiXCR and lists one record per CDR3 protein. Of roughly 880,000 distinct CDR3 sequences in the sample, under 20% were seen once. Sequenced: blood, either unsorted or a sorted T cell fraction (not recorded which). Every receptor here comes from a human donor who was either an allogeneic HSCT recipient or a stem cell or donor lymphocyte infusion donor (not recorded which). It is not recorded whose cells these are; they may come from a transplant donor.

J is TRBJ2-7 and V is TRBV6-1, with D perhaps matching TRBD1 or TRBD2 (5 bases each). This CDR3 spans 16 amino acids. CDR1 and CDR2 from the germline V gene are MNHNS and SASEGT. The V and J ends lost 5 bases and 3 bases respectively, with 20 bases between them. The CDR3 protein is CASSPPVGDVFYEQYF. CDR3 DNA: TGTGCCAGCAGTCCCCCAGTAGGGGACGTTTTCTACGAGCAGTACTTC.

The chain couples TRBV27 to TRBJ2-1; D is undetermined. The V end lost 0 bases, the J end lost 12 bases, and 12 bases lay between the germline ends. The CDR3 contains 13 residues. CDR1 is MNHEY and CDR2 is SMNVEV in the germline V gene (reference sequence). The CDR3 region is CASSLSWTTLQFF. CDR3 nucleotide sequence: TGTGCCAGCAGTTTATCCTGGACGACGTTGCAGTTCTTC.

This clonotype appeared a few times. The V call is TRBV5-6, the J call TRBJ2-1; possible D gene TRBD2, 5 bases. Germline CDR1 reads SGHDT; CDR2 reads YYEEEE. Trimming took off 6 bases at V and 0 bases at J, with 16 bases between the two ends. The CDR3 totals 16 residues. The CDR3 DNA is TGTGCCAGCACTCCTTCGCGGGCGAGCTCCTACAATGAGCAGTTCTTC. This translates into CASTPSRASSYNEQFF.

V is TRBV7-4 and J is TRBJ1-5; D is possibly TRBD1 (5 bases). Trimming took off 1 base at V and 10 bases at J, with 14 bases between the two ends. The CDR3 is 14 residues long. From germline, CDR1 is SGHVT and CDR2 SQSDAQ. In nucleotides, the CDR3 is TGTGCCAGCAGCTTAGATGCAGGGAATAGCCCCCAGCATTTT. This codes for CASSLDAGNSPQHF.

The chain has TRBV5-6 and TRBJ2-5; D perhaps matches TRBD2 (6 bases). Germline assignment: CDR1 SGHDT and CDR2 YYEEEE. This CDR3 has 13 amino acids. Trimming cost V 4 bases and J 3 bases, with 10 bases left between them. The CDR3 DNA sequence: TGTGCCAGCAGCCGGGGGACGGAAGAGACCCAGTACTTC. Translation: CASSRGTEETQYF. Using reference TRBV5-6 and TRBJ2-5 for the parts outside the CDR3, the full variable domain is DAGVTQSPTHLIKTRGQQVTLRCSPKSGHDTVSWYQQALGQGPQFIFQYYEEEERQRGNFPDRFSGHQFPNYSSELNVNALLLGDSALYLCASSRGTEETQYFGPGTRLLVL.

This chain uses TRBV20-1 with TRBJ2-7; D unclear. The CDR3 covers 12 residues. Germline V gives CDR1 DFQATT, CDR2 SNEGSKA (reference sequence). V was clipped by 0 bases and J by 7 bases, with 10 bases between them. CDR3 DNA: TGCAGTGCTAGAGAGGCAGCGAGGGAGCAGTACTTC. As protein: CSAREAAREQYF.

V usage is TRBV5-6 and J usage is TRBJ1-1; no clear D. Germline values: CDR1 SGHDT, CDR2 YYEEEE. Deletions cut 0 bases from V and 6 bases from J, with 15 bases between. The CDR3 runs 15 residues. The CDR3 bases are TGTGCCAGCAGCTTGGAAGATTGGCGGGCACCTGAAGCTTTCTTT. Amino acids: CASSLEDWRAPEAFF.

This clonotype came up a few times. J is TRBJ1-1 and V is TRBV4-1; 7 bases align to TRBD1. After removal of 3 bases from V and 8 bases from J, the junction contained 3 bases not matched to a gene. The CDR3 has 12 amino acids. Germline loops: CDR1 MGHRA, CDR2 YSYEKL. The CDR3 reads CASSQKGQEAFF. CDR3 in DNA: TGCGCCAGCAGCCAGAAGGGACAGGAAGCTTTCTTT.

A few counts support this clonotype. This chain connects TRBV24-1 to TRBJ2-3, with TRBD2 matching over 9 bases. Trimming cost V 4 bases and J 2 bases; bases outside gene matches: 6. Germline CDR1 reads KGHDR; CDR2 reads SFDVKD. This CDR3 has 16 residues. The DNA of the CDR3 is TGTGCCACCAGTGACCGGACTAGCGCTTACACAGATACGCAGTATTTT. Its translation is CATSDRTSAYTDTQYF.

This clonotype was recorded at least ten times. The chain carries TRBV27 and TRBJ2-7; D may be TRBD1 (6 bases). Trimming left V 6 bases short and J 6 bases short, with 9 bases between. The length of the CDR3 is 11 residues. The germline CDR1 and CDR2 sequences are MNHEY and SMNVEV (reference sequence). This chain's CDR3 is CASSPQGEQYF. The CDR3 region has the DNA TGTGCCAGCAGCCCACAGGGCGAGCAGTACTTC.

J is TRBJ2-3 and V is TRBV6-2 or TRBV6-3; TRBD1 agrees at 12 bases. The germline V gene encodes CDR1 MNHEY and CDR2 SVGEGT. The trim removed 6 bases at V and 5 bases at J, leaving 6 bases unmatched. CDR3 length: 15 amino acids. The CDR3 here is CASRRDRGLRDTQYF. Written as DNA, the CDR3 is TGTGCCAGCAGAAGGGACAGGGGGCTAAGAGATACGCAGTATTTT.

V usage is TRBV7-2 and J usage is TRBJ1-1, with TRBD1 as a possible D gene (5 bases). V lost 5 bases and J lost 6, with 16 bases in between. The CDR3 spans 14 residues. The V gene's germline CDR1 is SGHTA and CDR2 FQGNSA. The CDR3 loop is CASSQGVSFAEAFF. DNA of the CDR3: TGTGCCAGCAGCCAAGGGGTTTCTTTCGCTGAAGCTTTCTTT. The complete variable domain, with remaining parts taken from reference TRBV7-2 and TRBJ1-1, reads GAGVSQSPSNKVTEKGKDVELRCDPISGHTALYWYRQSLGQGLEFLIYFQGNSAPDKSGLPSDRFSAERTGGSVSTLTIQRTQQEDSAVYLCASSQGVSFAEAFFGQGTRLTVV.

This clonotype has only a few counts. The chain's CDR3 is CAAFAYRGNQPQHF. The CDR3 bases are TGTGCCGCCTTCGCGTACAGGGGGAATCAGCCCCAGCATTTT. The V gene is TRBV10-3, the J gene TRBJ1-5; 8 positions match TRBD1. The CDR3 length is 14 residues. Germline CDR1 and CDR2: ENHRY and SYGVKD. V lost 11 bases and J lost 4; bases outside the gene matches: 10.

This rearrangement joins TRBV10-3 to TRBJ2-2; D possibly matches TRBD1 or TRBD2 (6 bases each). There are 17 residues in the CDR3. The germline CDR1 and CDR2 sequences are ENHRY and SYGVKD. The V and J ends lost 2 bases and 0 bases respectively, with 13 bases between them. CDR3 sequence reads: CAISETERGPNTGELFF. CDR3 coding DNA: TGTGCCATCAGTGAGACCGAACGGGGGCCGAACACCGGGGAGCTGTTTTTT.

V gene TRBV4-2 combines with J gene TRBJ2-5; no firm D call. The V end lost 4 bases, the J end lost 5 bases, and 11 bases lay between the germline ends. CDR1 is LGHNA, CDR2 YNFKEQ, per germline. The length of the CDR3 is 13 residues. CDR3 in DNA: TGTGCCAGCAGCCCACCTCGGACGGAGACCCAGTACTTC. Translation gives CASSPPRTETQYF.

Ten or more counts support this clonotype. The chain is built from TRBV12-3 or TRBV12-4 and TRBJ2-3; TRBD2 matches at 8 bases. V was pared by 3 bases and J by 4 bases, with 9 bases of the junction left unmatched. The length of the CDR3 is 16 residues. The CDR3 sequence is CASSFLAGPAPDTQYF. CDR3 DNA: TGTGCCAGCAGTTTCCTAGCGGGCCCTGCTCCAGATACGCAGTATTTT.

In this sample, this clonotype turned up many times. V is TRBV5-1 and J is TRBJ2-7, with TRBD2 identical over 8 bases. CDR1 and CDR2 (germline): SGHRS, YFSETQ. The length of the CDR3 is 15 residues. V lost 5 bases, J lost 3 bases, and 10 bases stayed unmatched. The CDR3, as DNA: TGCGCCAGCAGTTCCTTTAGCGGGAAGGACTACGAGCAGTACTTC. Translation: CASSSFSGKDYEQYF.

This clonotype has more than one count but fewer than ten. The chain couples TRBV7-9 to TRBJ2-1; the D is unclear. The CDR3 runs 13 residues. The germline V gene has CDR1 SEHNR and CDR2 FQNEAQ (reference sequence). V lost 2 bases and J lost 3, with 5 bases in between. For the CDR3, the DNA is TGTGCCAGCAGCTTAATAGTCTACAATGAGCAGTTCTTC. Amino acid sequence: CASSLIVYNEQFF.

The chain uses TRBV9 and TRBJ2-2; 11 bases align to TRBD2. The germline V gene encodes CDR1 SGDLS and CDR2 YYNGEE. The CDR3 consists of 15 residues. The ends lost 4 bases at V and 6 bases at J; junction bases unmatched: 5. This CDR3 reads CASSPPTSGAGELFF. The CDR3 DNA follows: TGTGCCAGCAGCCCCCCGACTAGCGGGGCCGGGGAGCTGTTTTTT. Full variable domain (rest looked up from reference TRBV9 and TRBJ2-2): DSGVTQTPKHLITATGQRVTLRCSPRSGDLSVYWYQQSLDQGLQFLIQYYNGEERAKGNILERFSAQQFPDLHSELNLSSLELGDSALYFCASSPPTSGAGELFFGEGSRLTVL.

This clonotype appeared a few times. The rearrangement links TRBV2 to TRBJ2-7; D is uncertain. Between the trimmed V and J ends, which lost 3 bases and 2 bases, there was a span of 8 bases. The CDR3 contains 13 residues. Looked up from germline, CDR1 is SNHLY and CDR2 is FYNNEI. The CDR3 bases are TGTGCCAGCAGTGACAGTAGAGCCTACGAGCAGTACTTC. Translation gives CASSDSRAYEQYF.